This record concerns one T cell receptor (beta chain) sequence. The data were taken from a study of blood T cell repertoires in COVID-19. Germline assignment: CDR1 LGHDT and CDR2 YNNKEL (reference sequence). V was pared by 4 bases and J by 4 bases, with 12 bases between. The CDR3 is 14 residues long. Produced via immunoSEQ multiplex PCR; TCRdb's table is partial and in-frame only. Of roughly 71,000 clones listed, 86% were seen once; the top ten hold less than 2.5%. This TCR was sampled from a man aged 25-45 years with acute or convalescent COVID-19. The rearrangement links TRBV3-1 (or the pseudogene TRBV3-2) to TRBJ2-3; the D gene is possibly TRBD1 (6 bases). The material sequenced was peripheral blood. This CDR3 reads CASSPIQGSDTQYF. CDR3 DNA: TGTGCCAGCAGCCCAATACAGGGTTCAGATACGCAGTATTTT.